This TCR beta chain was identified during a study of regulatory T cells in long-lasting Graves disease. At the level of the study: Patients with persistent Graves' disease had over 5 years of antithyroid drugs and persistent TSH receptor antibodies.

Time point defined: persistent/refractory GD, antithyroid drugs over 5 years with positive TRAb. PBMC RNA was the source of the TCR library. Details on this clonotype: The antigen remains unidentified.

Construction of TCR beta libraries relied on iRepertoire HTBI primers and on Arm-PCR targeting CDR3 regions. Authors' data handling: Overall, samples carried around 60 TRBV and 13 to 15 TRBJ segments. TCRdb re-called the multiplex PCR reads through MiXCR, storing one row per CDR3 protein. The V and J calls shown here were made by TCRdb, not taken from the authors' results. The sample lists about 310,000 distinct CDR3 sequences, 22% occurring once. General study findings and limits: Favoring TRBV28, TRBJ1-2 and TRBJ2-5 was a feature seen in persistent disease.

Trimming removed 7 bases at V and 4 bases at J, with 21 bases between. The CDR3 is 16 amino acids. Germline CDR1 and CDR2: SGHTA and FQGTGA. This chain uses TRBV7-3 with TRBJ2-3; the D gene is possibly TRBD2 (5 bases). This specimen was peripheral blood mononuclear cells (PBMCs), taken when the disease was refractory, from a patient treated with antithyroid drugs. This TCR was sampled from a female donor with Graves disease. The CDR3 bases are TGTGCCAGCAACCCCCCGTTTCGGGAATTCGCAGATACGCAGTATTTT. This codes for CASNPPFREFADTQYF.